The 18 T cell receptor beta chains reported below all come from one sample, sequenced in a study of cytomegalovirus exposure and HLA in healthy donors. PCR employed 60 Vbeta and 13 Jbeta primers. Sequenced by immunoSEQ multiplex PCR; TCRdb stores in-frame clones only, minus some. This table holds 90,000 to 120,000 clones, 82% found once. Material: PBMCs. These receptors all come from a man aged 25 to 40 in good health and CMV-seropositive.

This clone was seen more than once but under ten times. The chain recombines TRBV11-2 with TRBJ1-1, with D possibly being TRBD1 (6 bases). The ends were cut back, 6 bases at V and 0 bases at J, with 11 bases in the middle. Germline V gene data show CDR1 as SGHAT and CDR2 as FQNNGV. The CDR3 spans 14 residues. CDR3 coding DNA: TGTGCCAGCAGTTCCCAGGGGATGAACACTGAAGCTTTCTTT. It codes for CASSSQGMNTEAFF.

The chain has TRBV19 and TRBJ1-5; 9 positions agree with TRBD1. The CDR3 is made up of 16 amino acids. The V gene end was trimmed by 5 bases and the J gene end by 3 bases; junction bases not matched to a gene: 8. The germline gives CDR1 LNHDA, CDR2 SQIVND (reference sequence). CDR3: CASSGAQGALNQPQHF. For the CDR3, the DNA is TGTGCCAGTAGTGGGGCACAGGGGGCCCTCAATCAGCCCCAGCATTTT. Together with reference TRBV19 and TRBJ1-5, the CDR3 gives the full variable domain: DGGITQSPKYLFRKEGQNVTLSCEQNLNHDAMYWYRQDPGQGLRLIYYSQIVNDFQKGDIAEGYSVSREKKESFPLTVTSAQKNPTAFYLCASSGAQGALNQPQHFGDGTRLSIL.

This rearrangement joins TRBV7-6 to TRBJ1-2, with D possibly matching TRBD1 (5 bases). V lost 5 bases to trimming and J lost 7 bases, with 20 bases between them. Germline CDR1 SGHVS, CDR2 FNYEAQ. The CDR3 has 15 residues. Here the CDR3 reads CASSQNRAGHSGYTF. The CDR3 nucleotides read TGTGCCAGCAGCCAAAACCGGGCGGGGCACTCTGGCTACACCTTC. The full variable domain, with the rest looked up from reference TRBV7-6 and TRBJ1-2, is GAGVSQSPRYKVTKRGQDVALRCDPISGHVSLYWYRQALGQGPEFLTYFNYEAQQDKSGLPNDRFSAERPEGSISTLTIQRTEQRDSAMYRCASSQNRAGHSGYTFGSGTRLTVV.

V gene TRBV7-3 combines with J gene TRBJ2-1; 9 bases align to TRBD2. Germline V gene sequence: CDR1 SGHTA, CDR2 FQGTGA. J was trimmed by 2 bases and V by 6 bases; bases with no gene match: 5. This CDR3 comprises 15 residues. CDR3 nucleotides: TGTGCCAGCAGTTCCGTAGCGGGGGCCTACAATGAGCAGTTCTTC. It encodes CASSSVAGAYNEQFF. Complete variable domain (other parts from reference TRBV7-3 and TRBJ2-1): GAGVSQTPSNKVTEKGKYVELRCDPISGHTALYWYRQSLGQGPEFLIYFQGTGAADDSGLPNDRFFAVRPEGSVSTLKIQRTERGDSAVYLCASSSVAGAYNEQFFGPGTRLTVL.

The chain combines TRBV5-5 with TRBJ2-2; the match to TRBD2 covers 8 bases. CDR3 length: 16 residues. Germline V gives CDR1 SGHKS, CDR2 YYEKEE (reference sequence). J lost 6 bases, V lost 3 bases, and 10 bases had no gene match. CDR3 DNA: TGTGCCAGCAGCTGGGGCGGGGGGACCCGTCCCGGGGAGCTGTTTTTT. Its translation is CASSWGGGTRPGELFF.

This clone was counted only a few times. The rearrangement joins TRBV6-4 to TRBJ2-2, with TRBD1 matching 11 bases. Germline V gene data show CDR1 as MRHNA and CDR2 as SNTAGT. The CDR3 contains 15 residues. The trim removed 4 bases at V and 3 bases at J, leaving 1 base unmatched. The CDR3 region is CASSGTGGDTGELFF. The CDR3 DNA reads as TGTGCCAGCAGTGGGACAGGGGGCGACACCGGGGAGCTGTTTTTT.

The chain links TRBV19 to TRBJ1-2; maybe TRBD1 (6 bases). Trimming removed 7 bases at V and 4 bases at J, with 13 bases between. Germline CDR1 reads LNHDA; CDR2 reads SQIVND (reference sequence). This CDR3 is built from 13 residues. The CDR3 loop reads CASTPQGPYGYTF. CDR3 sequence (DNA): TGTGCCAGTACTCCACAGGGACCCTATGGCTACACCTTC.

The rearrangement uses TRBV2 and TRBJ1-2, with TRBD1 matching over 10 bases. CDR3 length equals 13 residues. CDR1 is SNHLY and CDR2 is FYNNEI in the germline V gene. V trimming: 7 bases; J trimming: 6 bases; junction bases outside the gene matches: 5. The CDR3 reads CASTRTGGDGYTF. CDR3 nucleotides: TGTGCCAGCACGCGGACAGGGGGTGATGGCTACACCTTC.

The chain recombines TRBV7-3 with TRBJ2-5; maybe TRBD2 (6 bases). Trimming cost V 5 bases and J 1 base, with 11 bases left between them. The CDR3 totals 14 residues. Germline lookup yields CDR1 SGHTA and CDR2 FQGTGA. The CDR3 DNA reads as TGTGCCAGCAGCCCGGGGGTGGGCCAAGAGACCCAGTACTTC. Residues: CASSPGVGQETQYF.

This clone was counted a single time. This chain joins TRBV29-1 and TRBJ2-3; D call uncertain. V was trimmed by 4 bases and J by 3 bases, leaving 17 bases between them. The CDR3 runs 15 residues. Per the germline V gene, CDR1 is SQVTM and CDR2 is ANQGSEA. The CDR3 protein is CSVVESPVRTDTQYF. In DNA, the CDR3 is TGCAGCGTTGTGGAGTCCCCGGTTAGAACAGATACGCAGTATTTT.

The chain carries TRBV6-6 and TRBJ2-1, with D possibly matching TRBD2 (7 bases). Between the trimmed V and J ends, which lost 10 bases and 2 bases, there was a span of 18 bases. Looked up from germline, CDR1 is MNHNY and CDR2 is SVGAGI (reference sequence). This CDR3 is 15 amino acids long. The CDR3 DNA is TGTGCCACCCGTGATGGGGGGGCCACCTACAATGAGCAGTTCTTC. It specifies CATRDGGATYNEQFF.

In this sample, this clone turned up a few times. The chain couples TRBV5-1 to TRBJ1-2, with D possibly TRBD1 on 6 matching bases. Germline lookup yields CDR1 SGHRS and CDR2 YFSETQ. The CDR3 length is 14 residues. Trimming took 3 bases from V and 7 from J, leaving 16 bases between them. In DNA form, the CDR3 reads TGCGCCAGCAGCTACAGGGCGACAGCTGGTGGCTACACCTTC. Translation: CASSYRATAGGYTF.

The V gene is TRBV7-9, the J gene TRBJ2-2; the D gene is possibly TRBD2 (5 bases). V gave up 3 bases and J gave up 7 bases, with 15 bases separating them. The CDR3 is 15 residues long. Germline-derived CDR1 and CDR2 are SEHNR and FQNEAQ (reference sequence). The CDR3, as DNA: TGTGCCAGCAGCTTTAGAGGGCCCCAGGTCGGGGAGCTGTTTTTT. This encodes CASSFRGPQVGELFF. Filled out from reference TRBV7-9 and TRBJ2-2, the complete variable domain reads DTGVSQNPRHKITKRGQNVTFRCDPISEHNRLYWYRQTLGQGPEFLTYFQNEAQLEKSRLLSDRFSAERPKGSFSTLEIQRTEQGDSAMYLCASSFRGPQVGELFFGEGSRLTVL.

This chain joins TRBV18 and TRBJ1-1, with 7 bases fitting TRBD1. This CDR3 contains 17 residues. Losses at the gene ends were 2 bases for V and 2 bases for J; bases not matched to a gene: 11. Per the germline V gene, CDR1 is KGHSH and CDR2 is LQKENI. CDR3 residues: CASSPGGGRGGNTEAFF. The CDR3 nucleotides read TGTGCCAGCTCACCAGGTGGGGGTCGAGGGGGCAACACTGAAGCTTTCTTT. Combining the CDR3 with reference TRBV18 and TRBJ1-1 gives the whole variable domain NAGVMQNPRHLVRRRGQEARLRCSPMKGHSHVYWYRQLPEEGLKFMVYLQKENIIDESGMPKERFSAEFPKEGPSILRIQQVVRGDSAAYFCASSPGGGRGGNTEAFFGQGTRLTVV.

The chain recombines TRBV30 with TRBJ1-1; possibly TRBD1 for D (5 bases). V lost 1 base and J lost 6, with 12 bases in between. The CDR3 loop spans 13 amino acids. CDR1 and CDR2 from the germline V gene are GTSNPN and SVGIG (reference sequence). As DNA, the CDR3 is TGTGCCTGGAGTGGTCTGGGGGAGGCTGAAGCTTTCTTT. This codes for CAWSGLGEAEAFF.

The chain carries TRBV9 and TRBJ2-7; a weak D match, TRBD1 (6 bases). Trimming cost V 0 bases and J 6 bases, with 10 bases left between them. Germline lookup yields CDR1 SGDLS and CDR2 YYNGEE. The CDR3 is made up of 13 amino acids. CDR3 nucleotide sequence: TGTGCCAGCAGCGTAGAACAGGGCGTCGAGCAGTACTTC. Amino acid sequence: CASSVEQGVEQYF.

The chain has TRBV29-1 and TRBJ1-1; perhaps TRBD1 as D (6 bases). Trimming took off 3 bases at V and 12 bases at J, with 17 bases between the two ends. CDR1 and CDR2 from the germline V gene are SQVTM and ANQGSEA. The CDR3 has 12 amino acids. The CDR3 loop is CSVDKNRVGTFF. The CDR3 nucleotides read TGCAGCGTTGACAAAAACAGGGTAGGAACTTTCTTT.

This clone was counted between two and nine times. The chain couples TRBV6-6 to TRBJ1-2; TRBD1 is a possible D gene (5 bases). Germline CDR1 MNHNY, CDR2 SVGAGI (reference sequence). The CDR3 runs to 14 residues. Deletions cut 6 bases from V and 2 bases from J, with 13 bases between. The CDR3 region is CASSLGHRNYGYTF. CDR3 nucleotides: TGTGCCAGCAGCCTCGGACATCGAAACTATGGCTACACCTTC.